The present entry profiles one TCR beta chain with its context. As yet, its antigen is unknown. This sample's time point: week 47, end of study. Vaccination comprised doses that each held 300 ug of mutant IDH1 20-mer peptide, plus topical imiquimod. CDR1 and CDR2 (germline): MNHNY, SVGAGI (reference sequence). The trim removed 5 bases at V and 2 bases at J, leaving 4 bases unmatched. This CDR3 comprises 14 residues. This sample was included in a study of a mutant IDH1 vaccine in newly diagnosed glioma. Study-level information: Among treated patients, roughly 60% were male and 37.5% female, and mean age was approximately 40 years. V12 occurred at week 35 and V13 at week 47.

Using immunoSEQ multiplex PCR, the repertoire was profiled, and TCRdb retains in-frame clones only, with some absent. The top ten hold roughly 4.3% of the sample, which has around 50,000 clones, approximately 84% seen once. The source material was PBMCs, sampled from a glioma patient whose treatment included an IDH1 peptide vaccine. The genes are TRBV6-6 and TRBJ2-7, with 9 bases fitting TRBD2. This sequence originates from a woman in her twenties or thirties with glioma. Some clones in this sample may be carry-over from other donors' samples. CDR3 sequence: CASSLSGSPYEQYF. In DNA form, the CDR3 reads TGTGCCAGCAGTCTTAGCGGGAGTCCCTACGAGCAGTACTTC.